The 2 T cell receptor beta chains below were found in one sample sequenced in a study of response to subunit inactivated influenza vaccine. TCRdb used MiXCR to reprocess the RT-PCR reads, holding one entry per CDR3 protein. The profile covers hundreds of thousands of distinct CDR3 sequences, with roughly 20% appearing a single time and under 13% taken by the ten largest. The sample consisted of PBMCs from blood, taken 5 days after vaccination. The receptors shown here come from a middle-aged man who received an inactivated influenza vaccine.

CDR3 region: CSVQGALMETQYF. The DNA of the CDR3 is TGCAGCGTTCAGGGGGCCTTGATGGAGACCCAGTACTTC. The chain employs TRBV29-1 and TRBJ2-5, with 8 bases that match TRBD1. V shed 5 bases, J shed 5 bases, and the junction held 7 bases outside the gene matches. Germline V gene data show CDR1 as SQVTM and CDR2 as ANQGSEA. The CDR3 runs to 13 residues.

This chain connects TRBV6-2 or TRBV6-3 to TRBJ2-1; 8 nucleotides align to TRBD1. Trimming at V came to 7 bases and at J to 6 bases, leaving 14 bases not matched to a gene. Germline V gene data show CDR1 as MNHEY and CDR2 as SVGEGT. This CDR3 has 16 residues. CDR3 amino acids: CASTIQAGGLGNEQFF. CDR3 nucleotides: TGTGCCAGCACAATTCAGGCAGGGGGCCTTGGCAATGAGCAGTTCTTC.